The rows below give T cell receptor beta chains drawn from one sample of a study of OX40 agonist ivuxolimab in advanced cancers. TCRdb's table, derived via immunoSEQ multiplex PCR, lists solely in-frame clones and lacks some. The sample shows some 45,000 clones, 89% of them seen only once. The sample in question was CD4+ or CD8+ T cells sorted from blood, obtained in a trial of the OX40 agonist ivuxolimab. The receptors derive from an adult with an advanced solid tumor such as melanoma, head and neck, liver or kidney cancer. Each CDR3 is given with its conserved first and last residue. A D gene is named only where the DNA matches it firmly. A row's size may be missing; if present it is once, few, many or a size class.

j_call v_call d_call clone_size cdr3_aa cdr3_nt
TRBJ2-1 TRBV15 - - CATSRDKREGGQFF TGTGCCACCAGCAGAGACAAGAGGGAGGGGGGGCAGTTCTTC
TRBJ2-1 TRBV5-5 - - CASSLARGPRYNEQFF TGTGCCAGCAGCTTGGCCCGGGGCCCGAGATACAATGAGCAGTTCTTC
TRBJ1-2 TRBV7-9 - few CASSLVQGMGHGYTF TGTGCCAGCAGCTTAGTTCAGGGCATGGGGCATGGCTACACCTTC
TRBJ2-3 TRBV7-9 - - CASSPRQRRDTQYF TGTGCCAGCAGCCCTCGACAGCGTAGAGATACGCAGTATTTT
TRBJ1-1 TRBV9 - - CASSPGHPDTEAFF TGTGCCAGCAGCCCGGGACACCCGGACACTGAAGCTTTCTTT
TRBJ1-2 TRBV7-9 - - CASSLSGEAYGYTF TGTGCCAGCAGCTTGAGTGGGGAGGCGTATGGCTACACCTTC
TRBJ2-2 TRBV9 - - CASSGGLTNTGELFF TGTGCCAGCAGCGGGGGACTCACGAACACCGGGGAGCTGTTTTTT
TRBJ2-7 TRBV5-5 TRBD1 - CASSLVDREYEQYF TGTGCCAGCAGCTTGGTGGACAGGGAATACGAGCAGTACTTC
TRBJ2-7 TRBV10-2 - - CASSDGSGEQYF TGCGCCAGCAGTGACGGGTCGGGCGAGCAGTACTTC
TRBJ2-1 TRBV2 - - CASSTGPHNEQFF TGTGCCAGCAGTACGGGCCCGCACAATGAGCAGTTCTTC
TRBJ2-2 TRBV13 TRBD1 once CASRCADRVPGELFF TGTGCCAGCAGGTGTGCCGACAGGGTCCCCGGGGAGCTGTTTTTT
TRBJ2-1 TRBV4-1 TRBD2 - CASSQEWGGRGDEQFF TGCGCCAGCAGCCAAGAGTGGGGCGGGAGGGGGGATGAGCAGTTCTTC
TRBJ1-5 TRBV5-6 - - CASSQDGRNQPQHF TGTGCCAGCAGCCAGGACGGACGCAATCAGCCCCAGCATTTT
TRBJ2-1 TRBV13 - - CASSLGLGNEQFF TGTGCCAGCAGCTTAGGCCTGGGCAATGAGCAGTTCTTC
TRBJ2-7 TRBV27 - - CASSFAGNEQYF TGTGCCAGCAGTTTTGCGGGGAACGAGCAGTACTTC
TRBJ1-3 TRBV7-9 - - CASSLAPDGNTIYF TGTGCCAGCAGCTTAGCGCCGGATGGAAACACCATATATTTT
TRBJ2-5 TRBV10-1 - - CASSPGLKLLETQYF TGCGCCAGCAGCCCGGGACTTAAATTACTGGAGACCCAGTACTTC
TRBJ1-4 TRBV2 TRBD1 - CASSRTGPLIVDEKLFF TGTGCCAGCAGCAGGACAGGACCCCTAATTGTCGATGAAAAACTGTTTTTT
TRBJ1-1 TRBV19 - - CASSRPTRHNTEAFF TGTGCCAGTAGTCGACCGACTCGACATAACACTGAAGCTTTCTTT
TRBJ1-4 TRBV7-9 TRBD1 - CASSPSRTGGEKLFF TGTGCCAGCAGCCCCTCCAGGACAGGGGGTGAAAAACTGTTTTTT
TRBJ2-7 TRBV4-1 - - CASSQAGGEQYF TGCGCCAGCAGCCAAGCAGGTGGCGAGCAGTACTTC
TRBJ2-1 TRBV27 TRBD2 - CASRPSSGGASEQFF TGTGCCAGCAGACCCTCTAGCGGGGGGGCGAGTGAGCAGTTCTTC
TRBJ2-6 TRBV6-4 - - CASSDGSGANVLTF TGTGCCAGCAGTGACGGCTCTGGGGCCAACGTCCTGACTTTC
TRBJ2-1 TRBV6-6 TRBD1 - CASHPGQGASEQFF TGTGCCAGCCACCCGGGACAGGGGGCGTCTGAGCAGTTCTTC
TRBJ2-7 TRBV7-6 TRBD2 once CASSLVAGGWEQYF TGTGCCAGCAGCTTAGTTGCGGGAGGGTGGGAGCAGTACTTC
TRBJ2-7 TRBV18 - - CASSWVLEAATYEQYF TGTGCCAGCTCCTGGGTGTTAGAGGCGGCTACCTACGAGCAGTACTTC
TRBJ2-1 TRBV6-1 TRBD2 - CASSESPSGREQFF TGTGCCAGCAGTGAATCGCCTAGCGGGAGGGAGCAGTTCTTC
TRBJ1-2 TRBV4-1 TRBD1 - CASSQVGTGEHGYTF TGCGCCAGCAGCCAAGTGGGGACAGGGGAGCATGGCTACACCTTC
TRBJ2-7 TRBV15 - - CATSIGPAYEQYF TGTGCCACCAGCATCGGGCCGGCCTACGAGCAGTACTTC
TRBJ1-2 TRBV6-1 TRBD1 once CASSETPGQGQSFYGYTF TGTGCCAGCAGCGAAACCCCGGGACAGGGCCAGTCTTTCTATGGCTACACCTTC
TRBJ2-1 TRBV11-2 TRBD2 - CASSSRLAGGHYNEQFF TGTGCCAGCAGCTCTAGACTAGCGGGAGGCCACTACAATGAGCAGTTCTTC
TRBJ2-5 TRBV4-1 - - CASSQPQGGETQYF TGCGCCAGCAGCCAGCCTCAGGGGGGAGAGACCCAGTACTTC
TRBJ1-2 TRBV30 - - CAWSAFRDALRGYTF TGTGCCTGGAGTGCATTTCGGGACGCCCTCCGGGGCTACACCTTC
TRBJ1-2 TRBV6-5 - few CASSYSRGGADGYTF TGTGCCAGCAGTTACTCGAGAGGGGGTGCAGATGGCTACACCTTC
TRBJ2-7 TRBV7-9 TRBD1 - CASSPPGQGYEQYF TGTGCCAGCAGCCCCCCGGGACAGGGGTACGAGCAGTACTTC
TRBJ1-2 TRBV5-1 - - CASSLRGLGNYGYTF TGCGCCAGCAGCTTGAGGGGATTGGGTAACTATGGCTACACCTTC
TRBJ2-2 TRBV4-1 - - CASSQGGDTGELFF TGCGCCAGCAGCCAAGGCGGGGACACCGGGGAGCTGTTTTTT
TRBJ1-1 TRBV5-1 - - CASTVTQGSFGNTEAFF TGCGCCAGCACCGTGACCCAGGGATCCTTTGGGAACACTGAAGCTTTCTTT
TRBJ2-2 TRBV13 - - CASSSREGPFGELFF TGTGCCAGCAGCTCAAGAGAAGGTCCATTCGGGGAGCTGTTTTTT
TRBJ1-2 TRBV9 - - CASSDRVYGYTF TGTGCCAGCAGCGACAGGGTATATGGCTACACCTTC